The clone carrying this T cell receptor (beta chain) was seen only a few times. The V end lost 6 bases, the J end lost 1 base, and 10 bases lay between the germline ends. There are 13 residues in the CDR3. The entry originates in a study of T-cell memory formation after mild COVID-19. TCRdb passed the 5' RACE reads through MiXCR, listing each CDR3 protein once. The table has approximately 290,000 distinct CDR3 sequences, approximately 20% seen once. V usage is TRBV12-3 or TRBV12-4 and J usage is TRBJ2-7; tentative D call: TRBD2 (6 bases). Sequencing was done on a sample of PBMCs or a T cell subset sorted from them (not recorded which). The receptor comes from a man aged 18 to 30 who had mild COVID-19 (a few samples of this study predate the infection). Cell type and time point are not known. The CDR3 loop reads CASRTGGSYEQYF. CDR3 DNA: TGTGCCAGCAGAACCGGGGGTTCCTACGAGCAGTACTTC.